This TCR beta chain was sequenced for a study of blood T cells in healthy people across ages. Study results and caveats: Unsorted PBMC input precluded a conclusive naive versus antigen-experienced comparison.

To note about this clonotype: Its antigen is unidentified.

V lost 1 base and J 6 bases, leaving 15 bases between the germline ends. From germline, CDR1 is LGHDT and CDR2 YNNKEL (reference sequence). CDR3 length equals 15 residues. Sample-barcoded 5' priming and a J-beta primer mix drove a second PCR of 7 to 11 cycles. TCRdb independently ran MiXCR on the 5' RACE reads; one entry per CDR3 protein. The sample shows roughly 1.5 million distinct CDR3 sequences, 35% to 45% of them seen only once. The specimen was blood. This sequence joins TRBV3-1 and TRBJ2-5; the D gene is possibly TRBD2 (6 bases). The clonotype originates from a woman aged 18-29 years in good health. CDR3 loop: CASSQGPGVEKTQYF. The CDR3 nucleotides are TGTGCCAGCAGCCAAGGTCCGGGGGTAGAGAAGACCCAGTACTTC.